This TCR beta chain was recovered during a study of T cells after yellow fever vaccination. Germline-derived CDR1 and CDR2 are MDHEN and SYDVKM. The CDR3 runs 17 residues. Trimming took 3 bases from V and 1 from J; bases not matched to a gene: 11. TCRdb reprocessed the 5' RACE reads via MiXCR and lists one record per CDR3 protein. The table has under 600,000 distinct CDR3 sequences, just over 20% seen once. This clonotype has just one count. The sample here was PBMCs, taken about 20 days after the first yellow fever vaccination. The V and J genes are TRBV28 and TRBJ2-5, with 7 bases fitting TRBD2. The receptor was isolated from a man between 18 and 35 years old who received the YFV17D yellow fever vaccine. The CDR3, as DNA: TGTGCCAGCAGTTTGCTCCGGGACTACCGGGCCCAAGAGACCCAGTACTTC. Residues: CASSLLRDYRAQETQYF.